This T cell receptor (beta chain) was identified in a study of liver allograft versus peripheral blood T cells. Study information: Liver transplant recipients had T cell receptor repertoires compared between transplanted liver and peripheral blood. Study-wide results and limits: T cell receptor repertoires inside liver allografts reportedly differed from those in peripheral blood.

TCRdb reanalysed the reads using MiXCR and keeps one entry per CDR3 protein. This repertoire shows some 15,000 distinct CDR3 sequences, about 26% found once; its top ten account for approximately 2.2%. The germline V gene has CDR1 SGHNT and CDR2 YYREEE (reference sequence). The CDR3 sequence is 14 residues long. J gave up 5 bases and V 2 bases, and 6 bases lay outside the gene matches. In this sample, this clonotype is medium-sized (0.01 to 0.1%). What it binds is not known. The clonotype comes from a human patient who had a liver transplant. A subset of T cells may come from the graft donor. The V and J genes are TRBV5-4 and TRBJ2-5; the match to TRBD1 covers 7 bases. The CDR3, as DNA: TGTGCCAGCAGCTTTCAGGGGGTGGAGGAGACCCAGTACTTC. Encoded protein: CASSFQGVEETQYF.